This T cell receptor (beta chain) was documented in a study of PD-1 blockade in classical Hodgkin lymphoma. Findings and limits, study-wide: While CD8+ TCR diversity did not rise significantly by C4D1, CD4+ TCR diversity did.

Assay: immunoSEQ multiplex PCR; the TCRdb copy retains only in-frame clones and omits some. Counted here are more than 40,000 clones, roughly 70% occurring once; the ten biggest clones make up around 2.8%. Concerning this clone itself: The antigen remains unidentified.

The CDR3 has 14 residues. The V and J ends lost 0 bases and 9 bases respectively, with 12 bases between them. Germline V gene sequence: CDR1 LGHNA, CDR2 YSLEER. After autologous stem cell transplantation all patients relapsed, and prior brentuximab vedotin exposure differed between cohorts. Sequenced here: peripheral blood mononuclear cells (PBMCs), sampled before the second cycle of nivolumab. This receptor was identified in a human donor with classical Hodgkin lymphoma. The rearrangement links TRBV4-3 to TRBJ2-1; D is unclear. CDR3 in amino acids: CASSQDGWDREQFF. In DNA form, the CDR3 reads TGCGCCAGCAGCCAAGATGGTTGGGATCGTGAGCAGTTCTTC.